This TCR beta chain was sequenced during a study (dated by TCRdb to the mid-2010s). Background on the whole study: Whether tumor-infiltrating Tregs in breast cancer are recruited from blood Tregs or converted in situ from other CD4+ T cell subsets was tested. Broad study findings and their caveats: Tumor memory CD4+ T cell TCR gene usage was found to cluster with blood and lymph node memory CD4+ cells and with lymph node naive CD4+ cells. Tumor-infiltrating Treg TCR alpha and beta sequences overlapped most with tumor naive CD4+ T cells, then with blood naive CD4+ T cells. Rather than covering whole repertoires, validation in the larger cohort was restricted to a single TCR beta V-J rearrangement.

To purify naive CD4+ T cells, the Miltenyi Naive CD4+ T Cell Isolation kit was used, and CD25 microbeads served to deplete Tregs. Tregs, naive and memory CD4+ T cells from tumor, blood and ipsilateral draining lymph nodes of five breast cancer patients underwent full-length TCR alpha and beta sequencing. Mononuclear cells from lymph nodes or approximately 50 ml of peripheral blood were isolated by Ficoll density gradient centrifugation. FACS confirmed that the sorted cell populations were more than 90% pure. Full-length TCR variable regions were amplified by 5' RACE PCR using constant-region reverse primers, and then by semi-nested PCR using Nested Universal Primer A. The ReliaPrep RNA Cell Miniprep System was used to extract total RNA, which was then reverse transcribed into 5'RACE-ready cDNA with the SMARTer RACE 5'/3' Kit. Full-length TCR alpha and beta libraries were barcoded with multiplex adaptors and sequenced on an Illumina MiSeq. In the authors' own workflow: For each of nine subset-tissue groups, sequencing data from the five patients were pooled, and the groups were compared by unsupervised clustering of TCR gene usage. The Morisita-Horn index was used to calculate repertoire similarity, with shared sequences weighted according to their contribution to each repertoire. TCRdb reran the public reads through fastp at Q25 and MiXCR, keeping productive beta chains. Identical CDR3 protein sequences are pooled into one entry, listed with their most common genes and DNA. TCRdb's processing, not the study's, gives the V and J calls here. For this sample the table gives about 50,000 distinct CDR3 sequences, of which 28% were detected only once. Of the sample, under 2.5% falls within the top ten clones.

This clonotype was seen ten or more times. The antigen this receptor binds is unknown. Base-call qualities are not available, and no considerably larger clone is one nucleotide away. V sheds 5 bases and J sheds 1 base, leaving 12 bases between their ends. From the germline V gene, CDR1 is SQVTM and CDR2 is ANQGSEA. The CDR3 spans 13 residues, from the cysteine through the phenylalanine. Solely the CDR3 DNA is kept, with 39 bases framed from the first base. Rearrangement joined TRBV29-1 to TRBJ2-7, and the D gene may be TRBD2, 5 bases matching. The sequence was collected from a female donor with breast cancer. The sequenced sample was naive CD4+ T cells sorted from blood. The cell subset or site label, as the study defines it: naive CD4+ T cells, CD4+CD45RA+CD25-. The nucleotide sequence is TGCAGCGTTCGGGCTAGCTGGTCCTACGAGCAGTACTTC. The resulting protein is CSVRASWSYEQYF.